These 21 T cell receptor beta chains share one sample of origin, sequenced in a study of STAT3 mutations in large granular lymphocyte leukemia. Points from the study as a whole: Every T-LGLL patient had at least one immunodominant TCRbeta clonotype.

Sequencing was performed with immunoSEQ multiplex PCR; in TCRdb, only in-frame clones are kept and a portion is missing. The table includes 20,000 to 30,000 clones, 85% to 95% detected once. No antigen has been assigned to these receptors. The sequenced sample was peripheral blood mononuclear cells. Source of these receptors: a man aged 40-49 years with T-cell large granular lymphocyte leukemia. Some clones in this sample may be carry-over from other donors' samples.

As DNA, the CDR3 is TGCAGCGTTCTGACAGGAATTACCTACGAGCAGTACTTC. It specifies CSVLTGITYEQYF. V gene TRBV29-1 combines with J gene TRBJ2-7, with D tentatively TRBD1 (6 bases). In germline, CDR1 is SQVTM, CDR2 ANQGSEA. V shed 5 bases and J shed 2 bases, with 13 bases lying between them. The CDR3 runs 13 residues.

The chain carries TRBV11-3 and TRBJ2-1, with D hard to call. Germline CDR1 reads SGHNT; CDR2 reads YENEEA. The V and J ends lost 5 bases and 9 bases respectively, with 14 bases between them. The CDR3 has 13 residues. The CDR3 reads CASSRFAGGEQFF. In nucleotides, the CDR3 is TGTGCCAGCAGCCGATTTGCAGGTGGTGAGCAGTTCTTC.

The rearrangement joins TRBV4-1 to TRBJ1-5; 7 nucleotides match TRBD1. The germline CDR1 and CDR2 sequences are MGHRA and YSYEKL. Unmatched junction bases numbered 7, after V lost 2 bases and J lost 9 bases. The CDR3 contains 14 residues. This CDR3 reads CASSQFDRVGPQHF. The CDR3 DNA follows: TGCGCCAGCAGCCAATTTGACAGGGTAGGGCCCCAGCATTTT.

The rearrangement uses TRBV11-2 and TRBJ1-2; TRBD1 might be the D (5 bases). Germline V gene lookup returns CDR1 SGHAT and CDR2 FQNNGV. The CDR3 consists of 14 residues. The V and J ends lost 4 bases and 2 bases respectively, with 11 bases between them. The CDR3 DNA sequence: TGTGCCAGCAGCTCAGGGACGGGAAACTATGGCTACACCTTC. Translated: CASSSGTGNYGYTF.

The chain is built from TRBV7-9 and TRBJ1-2; no reliable D call. V lost 2 bases, J lost 2 bases, and 12 bases lay in between. CDR3 size: 15 residues. Looked up from germline, CDR1 is SEHNR and CDR2 is FQNEAQ (reference sequence). CDR3 nucleotides: TGTGCCAGCAGCTTAAATGATGGAGCGAACTATGGCTACACCTTC. It specifies CASSLNDGANYGYTF.

The genes are TRBV13 and TRBJ1-3; D gene ambiguous. The CDR3 is 16 amino acids. Germline values: CDR1 PRHDT, CDR2 FYEKMQ (reference sequence). The V gene lost 0 bases and the J gene lost 3 bases, with 12 bases spanning the gap. The CDR3: CASSLGLGGFGNTIYF. The CDR3 DNA is TGTGCCAGCAGCTTAGGCCTGGGAGGGTTTGGAAACACCATATATTTT. The complete variable domain, with remaining parts taken from reference TRBV13 and TRBJ1-3, reads AAGVIQSPRHLIKEKRETATLKCYPIPRHDTVYWYQQGPGQDPQFLISFYEKMQSDKGSIPDRFSAQQFSDYHSELNMSSLELGDSALYFCASSLGLGGFGNTIYFGEGSWLTVV.

The sample holds one count of this clone. The CDR3 protein is CASSQSGYDRCLGEQYF. The CDR3 nucleotides are TGCGCCAGCAGTCAATCAGGGTACGACAGGTGTTTGGGCGAGCAGTACTTC. This chain connects TRBV23-1 to TRBJ2-7, with D tentatively TRBD1 (6 bases). TRBV23-1 is reported as an ORF; its role is uncertain. V dropped 0 bases and J dropped 6 bases, with 21 bases sitting between them. This CDR3 has 17 residues.

V and J are TRBV25-1 and TRBJ2-7; D is perhaps TRBD1 (6 bases). CDR1 and CDR2 (germline): MGHDK, SYGVNS. Trimming removed 6 bases from V and 3 bases from J, with 12 bases in between. CDR3 length equals 13 residues. The chain's CDR3 is CASRRDTDYEQYF. The CDR3 DNA reads TGTGCCAGCAGGAGGGACACCGACTACGAGCAGTACTTC.

V is TRBV6-1 and J is TRBJ1-5; possible D gene TRBD1, 6 bases. V lost 3 bases and J lost 1, with 13 bases in between. This CDR3 has 16 amino acids. Looked up from germline, CDR1 is MNHNS and CDR2 is SASEGT. CDR3 sequence: CASSEGTGISNQPQHF. The CDR3 DNA follows: TGTGCCAGCAGTGAGGGAACAGGGATAAGCAATCAGCCCCAGCATTTT.

This chain joins TRBV5-6 and TRBJ1-2; no clear D. Germline V gene data show CDR1 as SGHDT and CDR2 as YYEEEE. The V end lost 0 bases, the J end lost 9 bases, and 12 bases lay between the germline ends. This CDR3 region has 13 residues. CDR3 in DNA: TGTGCCAGCAGCTTGGGGTCCTTTGGGAGCTACACCTTC. Its protein product is CASSLGSFGSYTF.

The rearrangement uses TRBV29-1 and TRBJ2-3, with TRBD2 identical over 7 bases. V was pared by 7 bases and J by 3 bases, with 10 bases of the junction left unmatched. The length of the CDR3 is 14 residues. Per germline, CDR1 SQVTM and CDR2 ANQGSEA. The CDR3 sequence: CSASRGEVTDTQYF. CDR3 in DNA: TGCAGCGCCTCACGGGGGGAGGTGACAGATACGCAGTATTTT.

This clone was recorded once. The J gene is TRBJ2-1, the V gene TRBV18; D unclear. The CDR3 sequence is 14 residues long. V lost 2 bases and J 8 bases, leaving 13 bases between the germline ends. Germline-derived CDR1 and CDR2 are KGHSH and LQKENI. CDR3 residues: CASSPAATRHEQFF. The CDR3 DNA is TGTGCCAGCTCACCAGCTGCAACCAGGCATGAGCAGTTCTTC.

This clone has a handful of counts. V is TRBV7-3 and J is TRBJ1-5; D gene ambiguous. V lost 5 bases to trimming and J lost 7 bases, with 18 bases between them. Germline V gene data show CDR1 as SGHTA and CDR2 as FQGTGA. The CDR3 contains 15 residues. The CDR3, as DNA: TGTGCCAGCAGCACGTTCGCGGAGATTCGGCAGCCCCAGCATTTT. This gives the protein CASSTFAEIRQPQHF.

This chain links TRBV19 with TRBJ1-5; 11 bases map to TRBD1. V shed 3 bases, J shed 4 bases, and the junction held 2 bases outside the gene matches. Per the germline V gene, CDR1 is LNHDA and CDR2 is SQIVND (reference sequence). This CDR3 contains 15 residues. DNA of the CDR3: TGTGCCAGTAGTATCGGGGACAGGGGGAATCAGCCCCAGCATTTT. This translates into CASSIGDRGNQPQHF.

This clone came up once. The rearrangement links TRBV10-3 to TRBJ2-7; 7 nucleotides align to TRBD1. The V and J ends lost 4 bases and 4 bases, in that order; junction bases with no gene match: 7. The germline gives CDR1 ENHRY, CDR2 SYGVKD. CDR3 size: 14 residues. The CDR3 coding sequence is TGTGCCATCAGTGCCCCCGGACAGGCATACGAGCAGTACTTC. It translates to CAISAPGQAYEQYF.

The J gene is TRBJ2-5, the V gene TRBV11-2, with D uncertain. The CDR3 extends over 14 amino acids. The V gene's germline CDR1 is SGHAT and CDR2 FQNNGV. Trimming stripped 1 base from V and 5 bases from J, with 11 bases between. CDR3 loop: CASSLVMDRETQYF. CDR3 sequence (DNA): TGTGCCAGCAGCTTAGTTATGGACCGGGAGACCCAGTACTTC.

The chain recombines TRBV5-1 with TRBJ2-7; the D gene is possibly TRBD2 (6 bases). Looked up from germline, CDR1 is SGHRS and CDR2 is YFSETQ. This CDR3 is built from 16 residues. Trimming pared 0 bases from V and 5 bases from J, leaving 18 bases between. The CDR3 region is CASSLGAGLLGHEQYF. CDR3 bases: TGCGCCAGCAGCTTGGGGGCGGGGCTCCTTGGGCACGAGCAGTACTTC.

V usage is TRBV14 and J usage is TRBJ2-5, with D perhaps being TRBD1 or TRBD2 (5 bases each). Trimming cost V 4 bases and J 9 bases, with 15 bases left between them. Germline values: CDR1 SGHDN, CDR2 FVKESK. This CDR3 contains 13 residues. In DNA, the CDR3 is TGTGCCAGCAGCCGGTATGGTGTGGGGGCCCAGTACTTC. Amino acid sequence: CASSRYGVGAQYF.

V is TRBV19 and J is TRBJ2-1; D call uncertain. The CDR3 runs to 13 residues. CDR1 LNHDA and CDR2 SQIVND come from the germline V gene (reference sequence). V lost 5 bases and J lost 8, with 13 bases in between. Here the CDR3 DNA reads TGTGCCAGTAGTTTTCTTATACGGGATGAGCAGTTCTTC. Its protein product is CASSFLIRDEQFF.

This chain joins TRBV29-1 and TRBJ2-3; weak D call: TRBD2 (6 bases). CDR3 size: 16 residues. CDR1 and CDR2 from the germline V gene are SQVTM and ANQGSEA. V was clipped by 2 bases and J by 5 bases, with 20 bases between them. The CDR3 loop reads CSVENWANQAGDTQYF. The CDR3 DNA reads as TGCAGCGTTGAAAATTGGGCCAACCAAGCGGGAGATACGCAGTATTTT.

CDR3 residues: CASSEGSGIWVEGYTF. In DNA, the CDR3 is TGTGCCAGCAGTGAAGGTTCAGGGATATGGGTGGAGGGCTACACCTTC. This chain joins TRBV25-1 and TRBJ1-2; TRBD1 is a possible D gene (5 bases). CDR1 is MGHDK and CDR2 is SYGVNS in the germline V gene. V lost 2 bases and J lost 8, with 21 bases in between. This CDR3 spans 16 amino acids.